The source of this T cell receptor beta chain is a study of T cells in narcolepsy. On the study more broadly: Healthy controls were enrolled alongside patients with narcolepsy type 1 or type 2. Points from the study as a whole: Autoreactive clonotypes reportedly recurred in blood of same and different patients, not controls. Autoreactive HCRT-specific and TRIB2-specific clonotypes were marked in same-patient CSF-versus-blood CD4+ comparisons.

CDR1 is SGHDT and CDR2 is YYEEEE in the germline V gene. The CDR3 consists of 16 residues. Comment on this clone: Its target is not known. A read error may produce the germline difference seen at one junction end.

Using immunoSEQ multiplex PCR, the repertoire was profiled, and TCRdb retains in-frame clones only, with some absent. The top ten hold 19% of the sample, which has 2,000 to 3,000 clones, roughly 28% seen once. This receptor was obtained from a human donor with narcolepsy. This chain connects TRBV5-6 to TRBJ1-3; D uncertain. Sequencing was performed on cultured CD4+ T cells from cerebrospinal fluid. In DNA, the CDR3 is TGTGCCAGAAGCTTGTTAGGAACCCACTCTGGAAACACCATATATTTT. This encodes CARSLLGTHSGNTIYF.